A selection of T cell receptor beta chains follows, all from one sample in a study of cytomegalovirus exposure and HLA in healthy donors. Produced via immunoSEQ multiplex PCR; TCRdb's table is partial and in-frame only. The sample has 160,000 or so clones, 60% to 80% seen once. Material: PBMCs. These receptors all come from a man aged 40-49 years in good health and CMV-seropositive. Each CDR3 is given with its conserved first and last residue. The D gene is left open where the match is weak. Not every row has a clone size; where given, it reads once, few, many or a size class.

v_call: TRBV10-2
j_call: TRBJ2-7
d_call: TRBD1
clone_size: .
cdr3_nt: TGCGCCAGTAATCCGGGACAGGGGATGTGGGAGCAGTACTTC
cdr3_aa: CASNPGQGMWEQYF

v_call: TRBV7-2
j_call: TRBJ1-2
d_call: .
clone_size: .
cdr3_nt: TGTGCCAGCAGCAGGGGCCCGGGGGACTATGGCTACACCTTC
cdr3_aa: CASSRGPGDYGYTF

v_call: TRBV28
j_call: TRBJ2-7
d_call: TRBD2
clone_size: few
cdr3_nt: TGTGCCAGCAGTTTAAAATTGGGGACTAGCGAGGTACCTACGGACGAGCAGTACTTC
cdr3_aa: CASSLKLGTSEVPTDEQYF

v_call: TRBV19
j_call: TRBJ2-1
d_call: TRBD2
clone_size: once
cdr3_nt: TGTGCCAGTAGTATCGTCGATAGCGGGGTCGGCAATGAGCAGTTCTTC
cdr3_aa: CASSIVDSGVGNEQFF

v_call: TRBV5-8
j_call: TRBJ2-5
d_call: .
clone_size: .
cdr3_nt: TGTGCCAGCAGAGTGAGATTCTGGCAAGAGACCCAGTACTTC
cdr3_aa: CASRVRFWQETQYF

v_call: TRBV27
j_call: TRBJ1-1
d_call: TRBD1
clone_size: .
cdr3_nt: TGTGCCAGCAGTTTCGACAGGGGGAACACTGAAGCTTTCTTT
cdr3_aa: CASSFDRGNTEAFF

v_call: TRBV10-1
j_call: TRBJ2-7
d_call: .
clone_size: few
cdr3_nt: TGCGCCAGCAGTGACAACTACGAGCAGTACTTC
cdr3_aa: CASSDNYEQYF

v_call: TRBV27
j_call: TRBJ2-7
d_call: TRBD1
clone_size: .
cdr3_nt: TGTGCCAGCAGTTTGCGGACAGGGAGCTCCTACGAGCAGTACTTC
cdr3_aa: CASSLRTGSSYEQYF

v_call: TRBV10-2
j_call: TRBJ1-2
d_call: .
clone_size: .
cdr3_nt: TGCGCCAGCAGTGAGGTTGGGAGATCTAACTATGGCTACACCTTC
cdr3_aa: CASSEVGRSNYGYTF

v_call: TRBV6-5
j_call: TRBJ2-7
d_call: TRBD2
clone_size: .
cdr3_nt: TGTGCCAGCAGTTACTCGGGTAGCGGGGCCTCCTACGAGCAGTACTTC
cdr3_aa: CASSYSGSGASYEQYF

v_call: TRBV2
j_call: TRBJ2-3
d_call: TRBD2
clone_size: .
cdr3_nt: TGTGCCAGCAGTGAAGCTTCTAGCGGGAGTAGGGCAGATACGCAGTATTTT
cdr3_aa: CASSEASSGSRADTQYF

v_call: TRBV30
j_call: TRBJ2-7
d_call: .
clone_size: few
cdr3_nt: TGTGCCTGGAGAGAACGGCGGAACGATATCTACGAGCAGTACTTC
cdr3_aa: CAWRERRNDIYEQYF

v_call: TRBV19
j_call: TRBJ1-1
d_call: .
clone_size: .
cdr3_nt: TGTGCCAGTAGTATTCACGGGACGATGCCGGGACTCTCATTT
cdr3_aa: CASSIHGTMPGLSF

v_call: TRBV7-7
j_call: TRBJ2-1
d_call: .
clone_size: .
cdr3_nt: TGTGCCAGCAGCCCTAATGGGGGGAGGAATGAGCAGTTCTTC
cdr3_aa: CASSPNGGRNEQFF

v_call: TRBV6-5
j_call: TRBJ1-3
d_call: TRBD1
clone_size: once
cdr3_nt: TGTGCCAGCAGTTACTCGAGGGACAGCTCTGGAAACACCATATATTTT
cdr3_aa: CASSYSRDSSGNTIYF

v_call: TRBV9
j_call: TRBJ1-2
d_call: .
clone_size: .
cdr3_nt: TGTGCCAGCAGCGTAACAGGGAACTATGGCTACACCTTC
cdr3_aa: CASSVTGNYGYTF

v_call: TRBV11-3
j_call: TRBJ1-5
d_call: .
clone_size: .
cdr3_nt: TGTGCCAGCAGCTTAGACGGGACAATCAATCAGCCCCAGCATTTT
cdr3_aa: CASSLDGTINQPQHF

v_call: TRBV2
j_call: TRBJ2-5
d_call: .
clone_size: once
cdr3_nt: TGTGCCAGCGGTTCGGGGGACAGTGAGGAGACCCAGTACTTC
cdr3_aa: CASGSGDSEETQYF

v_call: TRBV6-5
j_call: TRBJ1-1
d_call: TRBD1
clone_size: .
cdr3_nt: TGTGCCAGCAGTTACACCGGACAGGGCCGGACTGAAGCTTTCTTT
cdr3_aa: CASSYTGQGRTEAFF

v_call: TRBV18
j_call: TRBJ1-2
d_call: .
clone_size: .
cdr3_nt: TGTGCCAGCTCACCACGATCCGGGGAGGATGGCTACACCTTC
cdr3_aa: CASSPRSGEDGYTF

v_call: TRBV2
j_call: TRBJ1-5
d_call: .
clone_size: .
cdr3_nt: TGTGCCAGCAGACGGGAGACTTATAGCAATCAGCCCCAGCATTTT
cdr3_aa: CASRRETYSNQPQHF

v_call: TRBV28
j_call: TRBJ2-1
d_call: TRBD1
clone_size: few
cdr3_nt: TGTGCCAGCAGGTCGGGACAGGGGGGTATGAAGCAGTTCTTC
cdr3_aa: CASRSGQGGMKQFF

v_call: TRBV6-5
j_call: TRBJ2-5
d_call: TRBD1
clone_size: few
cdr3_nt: TGTGCCAGCAGCCCGACAGGGGGCGCATGGGAGACCCAGTACTTC
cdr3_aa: CASSPTGGAWETQYF

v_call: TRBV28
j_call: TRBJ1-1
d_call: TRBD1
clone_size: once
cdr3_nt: TGTGCCATCTTGGACAGGGCTTGGGACACTGAAGCTTTCTTT
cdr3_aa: CAILDRAWDTEAFF

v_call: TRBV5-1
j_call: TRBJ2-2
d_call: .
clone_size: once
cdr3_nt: TGCGCCAGCAGCCCCCGTGTCACCGGGGAGCTGTTTTTT
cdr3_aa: CASSPRVTGELFF

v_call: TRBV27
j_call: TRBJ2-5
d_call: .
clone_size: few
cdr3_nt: TGTGCCAGCAGTTTGTCCGGACAGAGAGACCAAGAGACCCAGTACTTC
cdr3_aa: CASSLSGQRDQETQYF

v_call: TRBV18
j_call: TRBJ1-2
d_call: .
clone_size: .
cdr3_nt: TGTGCCAGCTCACCAGTACAGACGCTCTATGGCTACACCTTC
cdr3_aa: CASSPVQTLYGYTF

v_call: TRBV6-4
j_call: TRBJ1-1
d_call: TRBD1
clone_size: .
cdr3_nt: TGTGCCAGCAGTGACTCGAGGGGGCCCGCTGAAGCTTTCTTT
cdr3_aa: CASSDSRGPAEAFF

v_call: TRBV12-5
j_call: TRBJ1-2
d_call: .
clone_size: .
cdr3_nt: TGTGCTAGTGGTTTGCTGATTCCAGGGTATCCTAACTATGGCTACACCTTC
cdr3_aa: CASGLLIPGYPNYGYTF

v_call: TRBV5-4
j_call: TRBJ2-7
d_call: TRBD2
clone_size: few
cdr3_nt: TGTGCCAGCAGCTTGGCGTCTAGCGGGAAATACGAGCAGTACTTC
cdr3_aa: CASSLASSGKYEQYF

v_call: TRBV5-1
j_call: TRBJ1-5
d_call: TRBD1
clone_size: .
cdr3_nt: TGCGCCAGCAGCCTGACAGGGTTGAGCAATCAGCCCCAGCATTTT
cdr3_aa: CASSLTGLSNQPQHF

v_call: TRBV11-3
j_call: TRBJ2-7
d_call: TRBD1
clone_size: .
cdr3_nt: TGTGCCAGCAGACCCTCTCCGGGACAGGCCTACGAGCAGTACTTC
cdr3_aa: CASRPSPGQAYEQYF

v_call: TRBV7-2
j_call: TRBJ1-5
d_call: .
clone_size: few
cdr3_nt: TGTGCCAGCAGCTTAGCGTCAGGGTTCAATCAGCCCCAGCATTTT
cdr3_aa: CASSLASGFNQPQHF

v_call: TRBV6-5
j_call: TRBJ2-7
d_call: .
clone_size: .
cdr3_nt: TGTGCCAGCAGTTACTCGCAGTGGAACTACGAGCAGTACTTC
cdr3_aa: CASSYSQWNYEQYF

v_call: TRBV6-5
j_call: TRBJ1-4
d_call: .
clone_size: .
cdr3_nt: TGTGCCAGCAGTTCCCGACGGAGGGGAGGTGAAAAACTGTTTTTT
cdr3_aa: CASSSRRRGGEKLFF

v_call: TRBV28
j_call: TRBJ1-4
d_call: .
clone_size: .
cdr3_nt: TGTGCCAGCTCGGTCTGGGAGGATGAAAAACTGTTTTTT
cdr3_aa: CASSVWEDEKLFF

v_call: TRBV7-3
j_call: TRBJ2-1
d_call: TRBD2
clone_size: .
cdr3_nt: TGTGCCAGCAGCCCCCCGGGACTAGGCAATGAGCAGTTCTTC
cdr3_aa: CASSPPGLGNEQFF

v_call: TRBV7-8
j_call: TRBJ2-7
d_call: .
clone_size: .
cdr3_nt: TGTGCCAGCAGCTTAGCCTTCTACGAGCAGTACTTC
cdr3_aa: CASSLAFYEQYF

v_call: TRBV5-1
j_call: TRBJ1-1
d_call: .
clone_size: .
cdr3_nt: TGCGCCAGCAGCTTGGCTGTGAACACTGAAGCTTTCTTT
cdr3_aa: CASSLAVNTEAFF

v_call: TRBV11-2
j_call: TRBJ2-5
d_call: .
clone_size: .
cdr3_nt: TGTGCCACCAGTATCAGGTACCAAGAGACCCAGTACTTC
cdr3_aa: CATSIRYQETQYF

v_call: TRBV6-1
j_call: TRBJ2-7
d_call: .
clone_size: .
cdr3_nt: TGTGCCAGCAGATCAGGGGGGACTCCGACCTACGAGCAGTACTTC
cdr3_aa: CASRSGGTPTYEQYF

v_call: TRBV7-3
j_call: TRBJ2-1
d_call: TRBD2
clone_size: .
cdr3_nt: TGTGCCAGCAGCTTAACCGGCGGGACTACCTACAATGAGCAGTTCTTC
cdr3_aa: CASSLTGGTTYNEQFF

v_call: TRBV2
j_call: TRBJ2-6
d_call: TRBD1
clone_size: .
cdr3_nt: TGTGCCAGCAGTGAAACTTGGGACAGGAGAGCTGGGGCCAACGGCCTGACTTTC
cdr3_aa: CASSETWDRRAGANGLTF

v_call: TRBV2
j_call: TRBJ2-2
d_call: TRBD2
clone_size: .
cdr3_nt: TGTGCCAGCGCGCGGGAGGGCACCGGGGAGCTGTTTTTT
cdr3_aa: CASAREGTGELFF

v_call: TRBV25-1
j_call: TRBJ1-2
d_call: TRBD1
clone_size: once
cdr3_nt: TGTGCCAGCAGTGGAACAGGGGGTCAGGGCTACACCTTC
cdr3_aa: CASSGTGGQGYTF

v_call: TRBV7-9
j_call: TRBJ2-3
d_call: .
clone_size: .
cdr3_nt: TGTGCCAGCAGCTTATGGACAGTCACAGATACGCAGTATTTT
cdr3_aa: CASSLWTVTDTQYF

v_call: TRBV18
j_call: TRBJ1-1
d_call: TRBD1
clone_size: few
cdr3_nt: TGTGCCAGTCGGGACAGGGGGAACACTGAAGCTTTCTTT
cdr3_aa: CASRDRGNTEAFF

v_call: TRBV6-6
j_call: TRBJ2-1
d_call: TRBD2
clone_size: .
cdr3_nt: TGTGCCAGCAGTGGACTAGCGAATGAGCAGTTCTTC
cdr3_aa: CASSGLANEQFF

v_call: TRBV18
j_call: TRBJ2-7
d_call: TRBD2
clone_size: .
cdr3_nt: TGTGCCAGCTCACCCGGGACTATCTCCTACGAGCAGTACTTC
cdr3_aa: CASSPGTISYEQYF

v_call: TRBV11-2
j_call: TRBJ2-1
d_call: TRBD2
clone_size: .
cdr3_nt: TGTGCCAGCAGCTCCCGGACTAGAAATGAGCAGTTCTTC
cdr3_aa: CASSSRTRNEQFF

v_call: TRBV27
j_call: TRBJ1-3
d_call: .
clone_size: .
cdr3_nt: TGTGCCAGCAGGCAGGGGCGAGGAGACACCATATATTTT
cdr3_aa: CASRQGRGDTIYF

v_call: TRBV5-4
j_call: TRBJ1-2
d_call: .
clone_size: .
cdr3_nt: TGTGCCAGCAGAACAAATTATCAGGGTAACTATGGCTACACCTTC
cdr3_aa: CASRTNYQGNYGYTF

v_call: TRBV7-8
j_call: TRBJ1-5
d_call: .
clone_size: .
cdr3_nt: TGTGCCAGCAGCATGAGAGGGACATCCGAGGATCAGCATTTT
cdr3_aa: CASSMRGTSEDQHF

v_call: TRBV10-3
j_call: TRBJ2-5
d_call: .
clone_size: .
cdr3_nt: TGTGCCATCAGAGGACAGACACGGGAGACCCAGTACTTC
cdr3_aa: CAIRGQTRETQYF